Listed below are T cell receptor beta chains from one sample, sequenced in a study of beta chain features in type 1 diabetes. Produced via immunoSEQ multiplex PCR; TCRdb's table is partial and in-frame only. Of around 650,000 clones listed, around 12% are singletons. Sample: naive CD4+ T cells from blood. Receptor source: a man aged 30 to 45 with type 1 diabetes. The CDR3 runs from the conserved cysteine through the conserved F or W. Each record gives: clone size, J gene, D gene, V gene, CDR3 DNA, CDR3 protein. The D gene is left open where the match is weak. The size of a clone is reported for some rows only, either as once, few or many, or as a class for expanded clones.

clone size: few; J gene: TRBJ1-2; D gene: TRBD1; V gene: TRBV6-5; CDR3 DNA: TGTGCCAGCAGTTACTCACAGGGGTTGAACTATGGCTACACCTTC; CDR3 protein: CASSYSQGLNYGYTF
clone size: NA; J gene: TRBJ2-1; D gene: TRBD1; V gene: TRBV5-1; CDR3 DNA: TGCGCCAGCAGCTTGGGGACAGGGATATACAATGAGCAGTTCTTC; CDR3 protein: CASSLGTGIYNEQFF
clone size: few; J gene: TRBJ2-5; D gene: NA; V gene: TRBV28; CDR3 DNA: TGTGCCAGCAGTTCCCCCCCCCAAGAGACCCAGTACTTC; CDR3 protein: CASSSPPQETQYF
clone size: NA; J gene: TRBJ2-7; D gene: NA; V gene: TRBV13; CDR3 DNA: TGTGCCAGCAGCTTAGATGGAGTTTTGGGGGAGCAGTACTTC; CDR3 protein: CASSLDGVLGEQYF
clone size: few; J gene: TRBJ2-7; D gene: TRBD1; V gene: TRBV19; CDR3 DNA: TGTGCCAGTAGGGGAGATACGACAGGGAACGAGCAGTACTTC; CDR3 protein: CASRGDTTGNEQYF
clone size: NA; J gene: TRBJ2-7; D gene: NA; V gene: TRBV4-3; CDR3 DNA: TGCGCCAGCAGCCAACTACGCGACATATCTTACGAGCAGTACTTC; CDR3 protein: CASSQLRDISYEQYF
clone size: NA; J gene: TRBJ2-3; D gene: TRBD1; V gene: TRBV29-1; CDR3 DNA: TGCAGCGTCGTAAGGGGACAGGGTGGACCAGATACGCAGTATTTT; CDR3 protein: CSVVRGQGGPDTQYF
clone size: NA; J gene: TRBJ2-2; D gene: TRBD1; V gene: TRBV25-1; CDR3 DNA: TGTGCCAGCAAGGGACAGGGCCATGCCACCGGGGAGCTGTTTTTT; CDR3 protein: CASKGQGHATGELFF
clone size: few; J gene: TRBJ1-2; D gene: NA; V gene: TRBV5-6; CDR3 DNA: TGTGCCAGCAGCTTGACGGTGGGGATCCTCTATGGCTACACCTTC; CDR3 protein: CASSLTVGILYGYTF
clone size: NA; J gene: TRBJ2-3; D gene: TRBD2; V gene: TRBV7-2; CDR3 DNA: TGTGCCAGCAGCTCGAGGACTAGCGGGCCTGGGGATACGCAGTATTTT; CDR3 protein: CASSSRTSGPGDTQYF
clone size: NA; J gene: TRBJ1-2; D gene: NA; V gene: TRBV25-1; CDR3 DNA: TGTGCCAGCACCGAAGGGCTGGCCTATGGCTACACCTTC; CDR3 protein: CASTEGLAYGYTF
clone size: few; J gene: TRBJ2-1; D gene: TRBD2; V gene: TRBV7-6; CDR3 DNA: TGTGCCAGCAGCTCTAGCGGGGGGGCCTTGGTTGAGCAGTTCTTC; CDR3 protein: CASSSSGGALVEQFF
clone size: NA; J gene: TRBJ2-5; D gene: TRBD1; V gene: TRBV5-4; CDR3 DNA: TGTGCCAGCAGCCAAGGGACAGGGGATGAGACCCAGTACTTC; CDR3 protein: CASSQGTGDETQYF
clone size: NA; J gene: TRBJ1-3; D gene: TRBD1; V gene: TRBV7-6; CDR3 DNA: TGTGCCAGCAGCCCAAACCCACAGGGGTCAAGCTCTGGAAACACCATATATTTT; CDR3 protein: CASSPNPQGSSSGNTIYF
clone size: NA; J gene: TRBJ2-6; D gene: NA; V gene: TRBV11-2; CDR3 DNA: TGTGCCAGCAGTTCAAGGGGCTCTGGGGCCAACGTCCTGACTTTC; CDR3 protein: CASSSRGSGANVLTF
clone size: few; J gene: TRBJ1-5; D gene: TRBD1; V gene: TRBV30; CDR3 DNA: TGTGCCTGGACCGGACAGGGGAATCAGCCCCAGCATTTT; CDR3 protein: CAWTGQGNQPQHF
clone size: NA; J gene: TRBJ2-7; D gene: NA; V gene: TRBV4-2; CDR3 DNA: TGTGCCAGCAGCCACCCCCCCGAGGGCAATTACTCCTACGAGCAGTACTTC; CDR3 protein: CASSHPPEGNYSYEQYF
clone size: few; J gene: TRBJ2-6; D gene: NA; V gene: TRBV7-3; CDR3 DNA: TGTGCCAGCAGCTTCCAGGGGCCTGGGGCCAACGTCCTGACTTTC; CDR3 protein: CASSFQGPGANVLTF
clone size: few; J gene: TRBJ2-5; D gene: TRBD2; V gene: TRBV13; CDR3 DNA: TGTGCCAGCAGCTTAAGACTAGCGGGGGCAGGCGAGACCCAGTACTTC; CDR3 protein: CASSLRLAGAGETQYF
clone size: few; J gene: TRBJ1-1; D gene: NA; V gene: TRBV29-1; CDR3 DNA: TGCAGCGTCCGGACGGGGAACACTGAAGCTTTCTTT; CDR3 protein: CSVRTGNTEAFF
clone size: few; J gene: TRBJ2-1; D gene: NA; V gene: TRBV9; CDR3 DNA: TGTGCCAGCAGCGACACAGGTCGATCCTACAATGAGCAGTTCTTC; CDR3 protein: CASSDTGRSYNEQFF
clone size: few; J gene: TRBJ2-1; D gene: NA; V gene: TRBV10-1; CDR3 DNA: TGCGCCAGCAGTGAACAGGCGAGCTTCAATGAGCAGTTCTTC; CDR3 protein: CASSEQASFNEQFF
clone size: NA; J gene: TRBJ2-2; D gene: NA; V gene: TRBV7-2; CDR3 DNA: TGTGCCAGCAGCTTAGCTCCTAGCAGCGGCACCGGGGAGCTGTTTTTT; CDR3 protein: CASSLAPSSGTGELFF
clone size: few; J gene: TRBJ1-5; D gene: TRBD1; V gene: TRBV5-6; CDR3 DNA: TGTGCCAGCAGCTTGAGACAGGGAGGAGGAAAGCCCCAGCATTTT; CDR3 protein: CASSLRQGGGKPQHF
clone size: NA; J gene: TRBJ2-7; D gene: NA; V gene: TRBV7-2; CDR3 DNA: TGTGCCAGCAGCCGTGACAGAAAGGACGAGCAGTACTTC; CDR3 protein: CASSRDRKDEQYF
clone size: NA; J gene: TRBJ1-6; D gene: NA; V gene: TRBV28; CDR3 DNA: TGTGCCAGCAGTCTCCGGGGGCGAGGAGATTCACCCCTCCACTTT; CDR3 protein: CASSLRGRGDSPLHF
clone size: NA; J gene: TRBJ1-2; D gene: NA; V gene: TRBV28; CDR3 DNA: TGTGCCAGCAGTTTGATCGCCCTCAATGGCTACACCTTC; CDR3 protein: CASSLIALNGYTF
clone size: few; J gene: TRBJ2-7; D gene: TRBD1; V gene: TRBV10-2; CDR3 DNA: TGCGCCAGCAGGACTCCGGGACAGGGGGCCGGAAACTCCTACGAGCAGTACTTC; CDR3 protein: CASRTPGQGAGNSYEQYF
clone size: few; J gene: TRBJ1-5; D gene: NA; V gene: TRBV6-6; CDR3 DNA: TGTGCCAGCAGTTACTCTGCGGATAGCAATCAGCCCCAGCATTTT; CDR3 protein: CASSYSADSNQPQHF
clone size: NA; J gene: TRBJ2-2; D gene: NA; V gene: TRBV19; CDR3 DNA: TGTGCCAGCGGAAAACAGGGTAACACCGGGGAGCTGTTTTTT; CDR3 protein: CASGKQGNTGELFF
clone size: few; J gene: TRBJ2-7; D gene: TRBD2; V gene: TRBV7-2; CDR3 DNA: TGTGCCAGCAGCTCGTATTCTAGCGGCGGCGGACCCTACGAGCAGTACTTC; CDR3 protein: CASSSYSSGGGPYEQYF
clone size: NA; J gene: TRBJ2-7; D gene: TRBD1; V gene: TRBV28; CDR3 DNA: TGTGCCAGCAGCCGACCCGGGACAGCAAGCTCCTACGAGCAGTACTTC; CDR3 protein: CASSRPGTASSYEQYF
clone size: few; J gene: TRBJ2-2; D gene: NA; V gene: TRBV7-2; CDR3 DNA: TGTGCCAGCAGCGGAGGGCCACCCACCGGGGAGCTGTTTTTT; CDR3 protein: CASSGGPPTGELFF
clone size: few; J gene: TRBJ1-5; D gene: TRBD1; V gene: TRBV7-9; CDR3 DNA: TGTGCCAGCAGCCCTGGACAGGGGGCTGAACAGCCCCAGCATTTT; CDR3 protein: CASSPGQGAEQPQHF
clone size: NA; J gene: TRBJ2-7; D gene: NA; V gene: TRBV5-1; CDR3 DNA: TGCGCCAGCAGCTTACCCACCTACGAGCAGTACTTC; CDR3 protein: CASSLPTYEQYF
clone size: few; J gene: TRBJ2-2; D gene: NA; V gene: TRBV5-4; CDR3 DNA: TGTGCCAGCAGACTTGACCCGAGCGGCACCGGGGAGCTGTTTTTT; CDR3 protein: CASRLDPSGTGELFF
clone size: NA; J gene: TRBJ1-2; D gene: TRBD1; V gene: TRBV30; CDR3 DNA: TGTGCCTGGGAGGGGGCGCATTATGGCTACACCTTC; CDR3 protein: CAWEGAHYGYTF
clone size: NA; J gene: TRBJ1-6; D gene: NA; V gene: TRBV7-2; CDR3 DNA: TGTGCCAGCAGCTTCCCACAGCCCTATTCACCCCTCCACTTT; CDR3 protein: CASSFPQPYSPLHF
clone size: NA; J gene: TRBJ2-5; D gene: NA; V gene: TRBV6-6; CDR3 DNA: TGTGCCAGCAGCCCTGAGGTCGGGAAGACCCAGTACTTC; CDR3 protein: CASSPEVGKTQYF
clone size: NA; J gene: TRBJ2-1; D gene: TRBD2; V gene: TRBV4-3; CDR3 DNA: TGCGCCAGCAGCCAGTCTCCCGGACTAGCGGCAAATGAGCAGTTCTTC; CDR3 protein: CASSQSPGLAANEQFF
clone size: few; J gene: TRBJ2-1; D gene: NA; V gene: TRBV7-2; CDR3 DNA: TGTGCCAGCACTTCGAGGCAGGGAGGTGAGCAGTTCTTC; CDR3 protein: CASTSRQGGEQFF
clone size: few; J gene: TRBJ2-5; D gene: TRBD2; V gene: TRBV2; CDR3 DNA: TGTGCCAGCATACCTAGCGGGGGCCCCGGTACAACCCAGTACTTC; CDR3 protein: CASIPSGGPGTTQYF
clone size: NA; J gene: TRBJ2-1; D gene: TRBD1; V gene: TRBV7-2; CDR3 DNA: TGTGCCAGCAGCTTAAGTGCAGGGGGCCCTAATGAGCAGTTCTTC; CDR3 protein: CASSLSAGGPNEQFF
clone size: many; J gene: TRBJ2-1; D gene: NA; V gene: TRBV28; CDR3 DNA: TGTGCCAGCAGTTTTAGGAATGAGCAGTTCTTC; CDR3 protein: CASSFRNEQFF